This T cell receptor (beta chain) was documented in a study of vaccination and CD4 T cells after COVID-19. The Oncomine TCR Beta short-read assay generated sequence data from the DNA of cultured CD4+ T cells. TCRdb re-analysed the PCR reads in MiXCR, keeping a single row per CDR3 protein. Among roughly 20,000 distinct CDR3 sequences listed, 53% were seen once. The treatment is: approximately 9-day PBMC culture with coronavirus spike peptide pools or control peptides (ViraFEST assay). ViraFEST used peptide pools to expand antigen-specific T cells and subsequently sequenced their TCRs. Wells contained some 1.9 million PBMCs each, and these were cultured with roughly 9.9 IU/ml IL-2 and roughly 9.8 ug/ml peptide pools. Germline loops: CDR1 MNHNS, CDR2 SASEGT. The CDR3 length is 17 residues. Trimming took 5 bases from V and 3 from J, leaving 20 bases between them. Regarding this clonotype: Its antigen is unknown.

The sequencing used CD4+ T cells from blood, cultured in vitro, collected before SARS-CoV-2 vaccination. This receptor was obtained from a human donor who had recovered from COVID-19. The chain combines TRBV6-1 with TRBJ1-5, with D perhaps TRBD1 (5 bases). The CDR3 sequence: CASSTRKFGTDNQPQHF. In DNA, the CDR3 is TGTGCCAGCAGTACGAGGAAGTTTGGGACTGACAATCAGCCCCAGCATTTT.